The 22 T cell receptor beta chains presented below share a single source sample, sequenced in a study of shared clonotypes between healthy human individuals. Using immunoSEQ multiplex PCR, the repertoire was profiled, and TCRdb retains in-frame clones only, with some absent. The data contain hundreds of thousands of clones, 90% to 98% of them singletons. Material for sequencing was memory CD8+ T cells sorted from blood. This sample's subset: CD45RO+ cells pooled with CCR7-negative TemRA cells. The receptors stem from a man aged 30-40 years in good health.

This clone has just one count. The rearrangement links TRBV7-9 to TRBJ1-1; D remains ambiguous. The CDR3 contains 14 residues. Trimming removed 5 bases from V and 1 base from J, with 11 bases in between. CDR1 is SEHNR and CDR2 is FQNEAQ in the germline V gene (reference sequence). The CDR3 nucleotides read TGTGCCAGCAGCCCCACTATACAGAACACTGAAGCTTTCTTT. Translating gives CASSPTIQNTEAFF.

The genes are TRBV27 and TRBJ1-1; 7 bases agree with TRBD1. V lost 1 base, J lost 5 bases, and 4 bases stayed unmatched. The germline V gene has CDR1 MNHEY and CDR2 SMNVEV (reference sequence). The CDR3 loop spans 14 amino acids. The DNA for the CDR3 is TGTGCCAGCAGTTTATTGAGACAGGGAACTGAAGCTTTCTTT. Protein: CASSLLRQGTEAFF.

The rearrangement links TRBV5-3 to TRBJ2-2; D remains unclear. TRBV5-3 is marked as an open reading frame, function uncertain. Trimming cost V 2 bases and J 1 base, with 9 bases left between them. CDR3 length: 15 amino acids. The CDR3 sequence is CARSFLDLNTGELFF. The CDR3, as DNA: TGTGCCAGAAGCTTCCTCGACCTGAACACCGGGGAGCTGTTTTTT.

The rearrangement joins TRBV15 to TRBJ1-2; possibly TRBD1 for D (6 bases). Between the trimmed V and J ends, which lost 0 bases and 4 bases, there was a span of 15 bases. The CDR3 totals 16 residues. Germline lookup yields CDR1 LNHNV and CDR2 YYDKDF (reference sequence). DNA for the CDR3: TGTGCCACCAGCAGAGATGGCGGACAGCCGACCTATGGCTACACCTTC. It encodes CATSRDGGQPTYGYTF. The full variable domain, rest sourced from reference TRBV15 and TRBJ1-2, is DAMVIQNPRYQVTQFGKPVTLSCSQTLNHNVMYWYQQKSSQAPKLLFHYYDKDFNNEADTPDNFQSRRPNTSFCFLDIRSPGLGDTAMYLCATSRDGGQPTYGYTFGSGTRLTVV.

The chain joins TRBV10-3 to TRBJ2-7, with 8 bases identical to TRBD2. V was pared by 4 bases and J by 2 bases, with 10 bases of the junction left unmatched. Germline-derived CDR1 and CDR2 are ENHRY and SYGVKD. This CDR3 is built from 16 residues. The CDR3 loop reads CAISGGLSGGTYEQYF. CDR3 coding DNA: TGTGCCATCAGTGGGGGCCTAAGCGGGGGCACCTACGAGCAGTACTTC.

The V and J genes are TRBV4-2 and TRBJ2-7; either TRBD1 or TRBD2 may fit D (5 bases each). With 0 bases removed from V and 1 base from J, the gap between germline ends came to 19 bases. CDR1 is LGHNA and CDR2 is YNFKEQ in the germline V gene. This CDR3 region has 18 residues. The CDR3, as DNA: TGTGCCAGCAGCCAAGATAAGTATTTTGGGACCCTTTCCTACGAGCAGTACTTC. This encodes CASSQDKYFGTLSYEQYF.

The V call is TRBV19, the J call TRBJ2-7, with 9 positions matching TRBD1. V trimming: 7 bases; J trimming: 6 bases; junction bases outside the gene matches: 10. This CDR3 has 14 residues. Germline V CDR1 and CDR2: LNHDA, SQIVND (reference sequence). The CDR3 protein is CASIFGTGLSEQYF. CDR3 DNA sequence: TGTGCCAGTATTTTTGGGACAGGGCTATCCGAGCAGTACTTC.

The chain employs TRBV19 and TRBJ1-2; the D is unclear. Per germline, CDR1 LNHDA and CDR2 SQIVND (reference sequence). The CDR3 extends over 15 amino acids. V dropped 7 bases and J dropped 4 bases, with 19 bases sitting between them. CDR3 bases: TGTGCCAGTAAAGTATGGCCGGCCCCCGGCTATGGCTACACCTTC. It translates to CASKVWPAPGYGYTF.

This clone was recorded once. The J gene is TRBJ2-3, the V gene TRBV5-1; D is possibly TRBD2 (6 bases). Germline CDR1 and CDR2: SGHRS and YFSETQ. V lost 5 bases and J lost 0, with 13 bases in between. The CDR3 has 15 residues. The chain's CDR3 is CASSEGGSSTDTQYF. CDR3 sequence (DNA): TGCGCCAGCAGTGAGGGAGGAAGTAGCACAGATACGCAGTATTTT. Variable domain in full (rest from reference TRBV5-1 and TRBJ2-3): KAGVTQTPRYLIKTRGQQVTLSCSPISGHRSVSWYQQTPGQGLQFLFEYFSETQRNKGNFPGRFSGRQFSNSRSEMNVSTLELGDSALYLCASSEGGSSTDTQYFGPGTRLTVL.

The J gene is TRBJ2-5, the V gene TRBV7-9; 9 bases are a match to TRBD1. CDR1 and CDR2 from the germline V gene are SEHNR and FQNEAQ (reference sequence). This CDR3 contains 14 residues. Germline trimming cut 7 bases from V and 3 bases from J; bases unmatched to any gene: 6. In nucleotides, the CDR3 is TGTGCCAGCACCTGGACAGGGGCGAAAGAGACCCAGTACTTC. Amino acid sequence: CASTWTGAKETQYF.

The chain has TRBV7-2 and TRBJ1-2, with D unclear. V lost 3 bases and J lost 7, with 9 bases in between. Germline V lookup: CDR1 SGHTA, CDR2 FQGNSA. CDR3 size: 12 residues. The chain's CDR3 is CASSFLLAGYTF. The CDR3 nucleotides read TGTGCCAGCAGCTTTTTGCTCGCTGGCTACACCTTC.

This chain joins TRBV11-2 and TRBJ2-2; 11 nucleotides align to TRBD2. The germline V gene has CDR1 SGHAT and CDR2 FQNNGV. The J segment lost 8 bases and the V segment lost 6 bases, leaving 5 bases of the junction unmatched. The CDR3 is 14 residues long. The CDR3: CASRSTSGVGELFF. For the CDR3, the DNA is TGTGCCAGCAGGTCGACTAGCGGGGTAGGGGAGCTGTTTTTT.

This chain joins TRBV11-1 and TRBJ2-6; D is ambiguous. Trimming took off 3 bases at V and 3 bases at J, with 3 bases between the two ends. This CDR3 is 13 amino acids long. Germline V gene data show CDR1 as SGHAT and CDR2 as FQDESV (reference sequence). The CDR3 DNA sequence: TGTGCCAGCAGCTTCGGTGGGGCCAACGTCCTGACTTTC. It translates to CASSFGGANVLTF.

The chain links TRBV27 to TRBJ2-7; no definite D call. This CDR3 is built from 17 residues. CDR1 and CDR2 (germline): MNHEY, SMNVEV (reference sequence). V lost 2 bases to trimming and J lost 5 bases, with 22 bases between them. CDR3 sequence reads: CASSLTTLGMSSNEQYF. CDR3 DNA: TGTGCCAGCAGTTTAACAACTCTCGGTATGTCCAGCAACGAGCAGTACTTC.

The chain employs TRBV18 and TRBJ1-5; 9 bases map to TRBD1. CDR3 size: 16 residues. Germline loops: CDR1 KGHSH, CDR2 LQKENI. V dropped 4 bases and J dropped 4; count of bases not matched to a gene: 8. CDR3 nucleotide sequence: TGTGCCAGCTCACTCACCGACGGACAGGGGAATCAGCCCCAGCATTTT. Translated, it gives CASSLTDGQGNQPQHF.

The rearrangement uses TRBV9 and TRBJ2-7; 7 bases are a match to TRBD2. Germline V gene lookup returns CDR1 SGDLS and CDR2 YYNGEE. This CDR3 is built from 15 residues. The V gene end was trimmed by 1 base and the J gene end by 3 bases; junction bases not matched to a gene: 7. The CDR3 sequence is CASSVLWGGLYEQYF. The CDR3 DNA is TGTGCCAGCAGCGTATTATGGGGGGGTCTCTACGAGCAGTACTTC.

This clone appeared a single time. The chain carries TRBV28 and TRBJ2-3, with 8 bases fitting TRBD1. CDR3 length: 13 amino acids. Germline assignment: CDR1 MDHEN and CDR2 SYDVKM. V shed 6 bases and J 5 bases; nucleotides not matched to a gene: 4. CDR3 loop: CASSRGRGDTQYF. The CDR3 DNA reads TGTGCCAGCAGCAGGGGGCGCGGAGATACGCAGTATTTT. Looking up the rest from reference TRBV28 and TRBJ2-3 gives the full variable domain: DVKVTQSSRYLVKRTGEKVFLECVQDMDHENMFWYRQDPGLGLRLIYFSYDVKMKEKGDIPEGYSVSREKKERFSLILESASTNQTSMYLCASSRGRGDTQYFGPGTRLTVL.

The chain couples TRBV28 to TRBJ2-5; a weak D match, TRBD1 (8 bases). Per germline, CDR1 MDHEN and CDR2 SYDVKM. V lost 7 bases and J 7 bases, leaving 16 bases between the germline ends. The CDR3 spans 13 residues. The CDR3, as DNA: TGTGCCAGCACCCGACAGGGGAGGGGGACCCAGTACTTC. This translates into CASTRQGRGTQYF.

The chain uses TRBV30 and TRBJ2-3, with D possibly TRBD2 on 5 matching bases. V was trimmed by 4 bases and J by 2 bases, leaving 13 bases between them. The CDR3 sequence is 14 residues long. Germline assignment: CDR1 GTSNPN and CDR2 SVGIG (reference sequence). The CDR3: CAWTSWPHTDTQYF. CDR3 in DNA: TGTGCCTGGACTAGCTGGCCCCACACAGATACGCAGTATTTT.

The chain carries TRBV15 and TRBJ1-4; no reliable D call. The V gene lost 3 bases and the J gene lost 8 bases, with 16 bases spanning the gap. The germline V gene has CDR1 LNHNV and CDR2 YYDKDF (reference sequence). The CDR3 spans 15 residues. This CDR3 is CATSREQKVEEKLFF. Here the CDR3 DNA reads TGTGCCACCAGCAGGGAACAGAAAGTAGAGGAAAAACTGTTTTTT.

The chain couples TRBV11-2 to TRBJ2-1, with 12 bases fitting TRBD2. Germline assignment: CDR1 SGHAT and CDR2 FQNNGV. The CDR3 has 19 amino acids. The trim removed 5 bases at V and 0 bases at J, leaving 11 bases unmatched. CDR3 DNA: TGTGCCAGCAGCGGAAGACTAGCGGGAGTCTTTCTCTCCTACAATGAGCAGTTCTTC. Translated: CASSGRLAGVFLSYNEQFF.

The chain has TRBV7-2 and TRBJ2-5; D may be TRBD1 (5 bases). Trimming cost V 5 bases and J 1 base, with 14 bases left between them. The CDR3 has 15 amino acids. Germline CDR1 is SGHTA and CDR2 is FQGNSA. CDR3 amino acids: CASSPSRGSQETQYF. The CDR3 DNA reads TGTGCCAGCAGCCCAAGTAGGGGAAGCCAAGAGACCCAGTACTTC.